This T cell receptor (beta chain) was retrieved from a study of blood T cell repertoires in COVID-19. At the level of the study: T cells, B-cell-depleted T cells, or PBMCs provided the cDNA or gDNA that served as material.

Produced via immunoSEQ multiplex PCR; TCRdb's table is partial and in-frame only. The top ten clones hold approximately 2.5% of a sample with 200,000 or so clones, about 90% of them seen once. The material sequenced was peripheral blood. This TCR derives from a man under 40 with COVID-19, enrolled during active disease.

DNA for the CDR3: TGTGCCAGCAGCTTAGTGACGGGGGTACGAGGCACTGAAGCTTTCTTT. It translates to CASSLVTGVRGTEAFF. This chain links TRBV7-2 with TRBJ1-1, with D possibly being TRBD1 (5 bases). V gave up 1 base and J gave up 4 bases, with 16 bases separating them. The length of the CDR3 is 16 residues. Germline-derived CDR1 and CDR2 are SGHTA and FQGNSA.